The source of this T cell receptor beta chain is a study of cytomegalovirus exposure and HLA in healthy donors (dated by TCRdb to the late 2010s). Concerning the study at large: An earlier analysis of about 560 of the donors reported under 300 Gb of sequence data and about 120 million unique TCR beta sequences obtained from about 180 million T cells. Roughly 300 gigabases of sequencing data and roughly 90 million unique TCR sequences were included in an early release covering 550 to 650 HLA-typed donors. Among the roughly 370 genotyped donors, under 90% belonged to the genetic ancestry cluster associated with self-reported Caucasian donors. The study was designed to test whether signatures of past pathogen exposure could be identified by cataloging public T cell receptors. Using immunosequencing, the study profiled T cell repertoires from 500 to 800 subjects and related those repertoires to cytomegalovirus serostatus. A separate validation cohort of approximately 130 different subjects was used in addition to the 666-subject first cohort. The study combined high-throughput TCR immunosequencing, statistical association of individual TCRs with disease status, and machine learning to predict cytomegalovirus infection status. To study patterns of TCR occurrence, a later analysis re-analyzed previously published TCR beta repertoires from 600 to 750 donors and added high-resolution HLA genotyping. Rather than drawing on any new phenotypic data, the later analysis identified candidate immune exposures from TCR beta sequences and the way those sequences occurred across donors. An earlier analysis of nearly 600 of the donors applied high-throughput TCR beta sequencing to assess whether each TCR beta V gene segment acted as functional or pseudogenic. Donor age, sex, ethnicity and CMV serostatus were collected together with the repertoire data. A later genetic analysis took genome-wide SNP genotypes for about 65% of the roughly 670 donors and used that subset as a discovery cohort. Every discovery cohort repertoire had been produced on one sequencing platform. Class I and class II HLA loci were covered by the typing at four-digit resolution. The number of typed donors differed by locus: about 629-630 for A, B, C, DRB1 and DQB1; 522 for DQA1; 606 for DPA1; and roughly 470 for DPB1. Four to six DR-DQ haplotypes were handled as single units for association and clustering, since linkage in the cohort was strong. Among 398 genotyped donors of the cohort, an average of 235,054 unique TCR beta nucleotide sequences were sequenced per donor, roughly 20% of them non-productive. General conclusions and limits of the study: Some IMGT-functional V segments, including TRBV6-2 and TRBV6-3, could not be told apart with the 87-base-pair reads, so those segments were excluded. In a later analysis, TCR association rates were found to vary across HLA loci, with the most associated TCRs seen for DRB1 alleles and the fewest for HLA-C alleles. Because counts were too low, approximately 15 rarely observed V segments, including chromosome 9 orphons, were excluded from the earlier analysis of several hundred of the donors. Immune exposure information for the cohort was limited to CMV serostatus. The classifier was reported to diagnose cytomegalovirus status with high specificity and sensitivity in both the original and validation cohorts. A later analysis found that most CMV-associated TCR beta chains appeared HLA-restricted, with HLA associations seemingly driven largely by CMV exposure. The study listed 164 TCR beta chains as associated with cytomegalovirus. When HLA alleles, especially DR and DQ, strongly co-occurred, attributing TCR associations to individual alleles was difficult. Specific HLA alleles were associated with 15,000 to 20,000 TCR beta sequences at a false discovery rate of 0.05 in a later analysis. According to the authors, the approach could potentially be generalized to other disease states and immunological phenotypes. In a later analysis, HLA-associated TCR beta chains were found to be more clonally expanded and to have lower generation probabilities than equally common non-associated chains. While some public TCRs were present in many individuals, most TCR sequences turned up only very rarely across donors. A further reported finding was that TCR beta sequences accurately predicted the HLA-A and HLA-B alleles for most subjects in the first cohort. Because HLA typing was unavailable for some donors at each locus, only the typed subset was used in association tests. In a later genetic analysis, fewer N-insertions in productive TCRs were reported among donors in an Asian-associated ancestry cluster than the roughly 700-donor mean. A cluster of highly shared sequence variants was judged likely to be a technical artifact of the sequencing pipeline. In this cohort, only TCR beta chains were sequenced, and detectable features were limited by the absence of alpha or paired-chain data. Presence/absence analyses assumed roughly uniform sequencing depth across donors, an assumption that may not hold. Several of the top co-occurrence clusters appeared to be linked to parvovirus B19, influenza, CMV and Epstein-Barr virus, according to a later analysis. Linkage disequilibrium might explain the correlated functional status among segregating V segments, but an unknown experimental factor could not be excluded. An earlier analysis of around 540 of the donors showed that most TCR beta V segments appeared in productive rearrangements either about 87% or about 30% of the time, which broadly matched IMGT annotations. A few of the identified cytomegalovirus-associated TCR beta chains were confirmed in vitro to be specific for cytomegalovirus antigens. V-gene and J-gene trimming of TCR beta chains was associated with a missense DCLRE1C variant in a later genetic analysis, and the association was replicated in an independent cohort.

The cohort comprised fewer than 750 healthy bone marrow donors. At the time of sampling, every cohort member was nominally healthy, though immune exposures that went unrecorded were likely present. The donor tested CMV seropositive, placing the donor among the approximately 290 seropositive members of the cohort. Each donor provided a peripheral blood sample, and peripheral blood mononuclear cells were used for TCR beta sequencing. The Qiagen DNeasy Blood Extraction Kit was used to extract genomic DNA from the blood cell samples. The CDR3 goes from the cysteine to the phenylalanine over 15 residues. Left in the record is the CDR3 DNA by itself, 45 bases read in frame from the first base. V loses 2 bases, J loses 0 bases, and the germline ends lie 10 bases apart. The germline V gene sets CDR1 to MNHEY and CDR2 to SVGAGI. Preparation of the library involved the immunoSEQ multiplex PCR assay. For the multiplex PCR, a mixture combining 60 forward primers for TCR Vbeta segments and 13 reverse primers for TCR Jbeta segments was used. The CDR3 region of rearranged TCR beta genes was amplified from genomic DNA by a multiplex PCR assay. The amplified TCR beta libraries were sequenced on the Illumina HiSeq System as 87-base-pair reads. The original methods were these. Across the roughly 700 repertoires, a later analysis counted 78 million or so unique TCR beta chains, 9 million to 14 million of which were shared by at least two donors. A nearest-neighbor algorithm error-corrected the raw reads and collapsed the reads into unique sequences, merging closely related sequences to remove PCR and sequencing errors. Alignment of CDR3 sequences to IMGT reference sequences was used to assign V, D and J gene segments. Each retained sequence needed at least a six-nucleotide match to both a V gene segment and a J gene segment. Rearrangements were classified as productive when the CDR3 lacked stop codons and remained in frame with V and J, and all other rearrangements were classified as non-productive. CDR3 was defined according to IMGT convention as the region running from the second conserved V-encoded cysteine to the conserved J-encoded phenylalanine. The earlier analysis of some 540 of the donors excluded any sequence lacking an unambiguous match to a single V gene segment. In an earlier analysis of 450 to 750 of the donors, a V segment was called functional when productive rearrangements were above 56.7%, and segregating when the standard deviation between donors exceeded 5%. A statistical classification framework was built to diagnose cytomegalovirus status from the catalog of TCR beta chain sequences. In a later analysis, V and J genes were assigned by comparing TCR nucleotide sequences against IMGT/GENE-DB human TR gene sequences. The TCRdist pipeline was used in a later analysis to assign CDR3 sequences and most-parsimonious VDJ recombination scenarios. In a later analysis, each TCR beta chain was defined by its CDR3 amino acid sequence together with its V-gene family, and reads lacking a unique V-gene family were excluded. A later analysis removed 500 to 650 highly shared, low-generation-probability nucleotide sequences to deal with suspected cross-contamination and a sequencing artifact. A later analysis calculated a clonal expansion index for each public chain from normalized within-repertoire ranks of inferred template counts. In a later analysis, generation probabilities were computed with a VDJ recombination model fitted to out-of-frame rearrangements, and the resulting probabilities were checked against IGoR. In a later analysis, hypergeometric tests were used to score TCR-TCR, TCR-HLA and TCR-CMV co-occurrence, with a repertoire-size bias correction applied to TCR pairs. To estimate false discovery rates, a later analysis permuted the HLA or CMV assignments 20 times. In a later analysis, co-occurring TCRs were grouped using DBSCAN, with TCRdist sequence similarity added in when clustering inside HLA-allele-positive subsets. Repertoires with fewer than 30,000 or more than 120,000 public chains were left out of co-occurrence clustering, as were a few repertoires with anomalous nucleotide sharing. In its TCRdb copy, this immuneACCESS table keeps in-frame sequences only and misses some clones. Where compared with another copy, unresolved V genes explain less than half of these, and the others have no known cause. From that table come the V and J calls and clone size; the DNA was used to work out D and trimming. The sample table holds about 100,000 clones, of which 60% to 85% were seen once. The ten largest clones take up over 5% of the sample.

For this clone: No antigen is known for it. No much larger clonotype is one base removed from it; base qualities were not supplied.

The sequenced material came from PBMCs. This receptor was identified in a female donor in good health and CMV-seropositive. Recombination linked TRBV6-5 to TRBJ1-1; the D region possibly corresponds to TRBD1 (5 bases align). The nucleotide sequence reads TGTGCCAGCAGTTACCTTGCAGGGTTGAACACTGAAGCTTTCTTT. This sequence encodes CASSYLAGLNTEAFF.